The present TCR beta chain was sequenced within a study of cytomegalovirus exposure and HLA in healthy donors. On the study more broadly: Among the approximately 380 donors who were genotyped, about 86% fell in the genetic ancestry cluster that is associated with self-reported Caucasian donors.

The PCR employed 60 Vbeta primers together with 13 Jbeta primers. Here immunoSEQ multiplex PCR was the method, and the copy in TCRdb shows in-frame clones only, minus some. Of 150,000 to 200,000 clones listed, 60% to 85% are singletons. In the case of this clone: Its target is not known.

At the time of sampling, donors were nominally healthy, though unrecorded immune exposures were likely. Study-level points and caveats: Near-uniform donor sequencing depth was presumed by presence/absence analyses. In a later analysis, a missense DCLRE1C variant was linked to TCR beta V- and J-gene trimming.

The V and J ends lost 5 bases and 2 bases respectively, with 15 bases between them. The CDR3 is made up of 15 amino acids. CDR1 is LGHNT and CDR2 is FRNRAP in the germline V gene. The sequenced sample was PBMCs. The TCR sequence derives from a man between 18 and 35 years old in good health and CMV-seronegative. The chain links TRBV12-5 to TRBJ1-2, with D possibly TRBD1 on 6 matching bases. The CDR3 sequence is CASGLFSTGNYGYTF. The DNA of the CDR3 is TGTGCTAGTGGTCTTTTCTCCACAGGGAACTATGGCTACACCTTC. Using reference TRBV12-5 and TRBJ1-2 for the parts outside the CDR3, the full variable domain is DARVTQTPRHKVTEMGQEVTMRCQPILGHNTVFWYRQTMMQGLELLAYFRNRAPLDDSGMPKDRFSAEMPDATLATLKIQPSEPRDSAVYFCASGLFSTGNYGYTFGSGTRLTVV.